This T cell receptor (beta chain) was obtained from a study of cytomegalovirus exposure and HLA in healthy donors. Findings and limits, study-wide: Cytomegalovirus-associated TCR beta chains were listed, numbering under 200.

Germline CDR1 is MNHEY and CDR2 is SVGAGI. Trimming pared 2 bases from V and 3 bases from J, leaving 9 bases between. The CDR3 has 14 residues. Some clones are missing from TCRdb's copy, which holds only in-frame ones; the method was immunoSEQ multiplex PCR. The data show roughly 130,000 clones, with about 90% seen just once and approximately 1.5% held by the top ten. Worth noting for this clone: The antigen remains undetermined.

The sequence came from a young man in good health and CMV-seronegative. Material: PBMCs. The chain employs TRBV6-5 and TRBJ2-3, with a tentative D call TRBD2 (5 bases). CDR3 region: CASSYQRGTDTQYF. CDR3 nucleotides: TGTGCCAGCAGTTACCAACGGGGTACAGATACGCAGTATTTT.